Each of the 27 T cell receptor beta chains below was sequenced from the same sample in a study of control samples from healthy donors and cancer patients. This table comes from immunoSEQ multiplex PCR, and its TCRdb copy is limited to in-frame clones, with some not included. The sample contains 250,000 to 300,000 clones, over 75% of which appear only once. The specimen sequenced was PBMCs. These receptors all stem from a woman aged 60-70 years with lung cancer.

Written as DNA, the CDR3 is TGTGCCAGCAGTTTGCTAGCGGGAGAAGAGACCCAGTACTTC. It translates to CASSLLAGEETQYF. This chain connects TRBV28 to TRBJ2-5, with 10 nucleotides matching TRBD2. Germline CDR1 MDHEN, CDR2 SYDVKM. The CDR3 has 14 residues. J gave up 3 bases and V 3 bases, and 1 base lay outside the gene matches.

As to this clone: This sample includes further DNA sequences coding for the same CDR3. In nucleotides, the CDR3 is TGTGCCAGCAGTCGCCCGGGAACTGAAGCTTTCTTT. It is translated as CASSRPGTEAFF. V and J are TRBV3-1 (or the pseudogene TRBV3-2) and TRBJ1-1; D unclear. V lost 6 bases, J lost 5 bases, and 10 bases lay in between. The germline V gene encodes CDR1 LGHDT and CDR2 YNNKEL (reference sequence). This CDR3 contains 12 residues.

In this sample, this clone turned up many times. The chain couples TRBV6-1 to TRBJ1-1; the D is unclear. Germline V gene data show CDR1 as MNHNS and CDR2 as SASEGT. V dropped 2 bases and J dropped 1 base, with 8 bases sitting between them. The CDR3 consists of 14 residues. DNA for the CDR3: TGTGCCAGCAGTGAAAGGACCAGGAACACTGAAGCTTTCTTT. This sequence encodes CASSERTRNTEAFF.

The V call is TRBV5-8, the J call TRBJ1-2, with 8 bases fitting TRBD1. The CDR3 sequence is 15 residues long. Trimming at V came to 0 bases and at J to 0 bases, leaving 1 base not matched to a gene. The V gene's germline CDR1 is SGHTS and CDR2 YDEGEE. The CDR3 coding sequence is TGTGCCAGCAGCTTGGACAGGGGGGCTAACTATGGCTACACCTTC. This sequence encodes CASSLDRGANYGYTF.

This rearrangement joins TRBV4-1 to TRBJ1-1, with 8 bases matching TRBD1. The CDR3 runs 15 residues. In germline, CDR1 is MGHRA, CDR2 YSYEKL. The trim removed 4 bases at V and 1 base at J, leaving 5 bases unmatched. The CDR3 loop reads CASSRPDRGNTEAFF. The CDR3 bases are TGCGCCAGCAGCCGTCCCGACAGGGGGAACACTGAAGCTTTCTTT.

This chain links TRBV6-1 with TRBJ1-1; D remains ambiguous. V was clipped by 1 base and J by 4 bases, with 16 bases between them. The CDR3 spans 16 residues. Germline loops: CDR1 MNHNS, CDR2 SASEGT. The DNA for the CDR3 is TGTGCCAGCAGTGAAGAGGTTGAAGGATGGATCACTGAAGCTTTCTTT. Protein: CASSEEVEGWITEAFF.

V is TRBV5-4 and J is TRBJ1-2; D not certain. Trimming left V 4 bases short and J 2 bases short, with 12 bases between. This CDR3 comprises 14 residues. Germline CDR1 is SGHNT and CDR2 is YYREEE (reference sequence). As DNA, the CDR3 is TGTGCCAGCAGCCTAGCCGGGCAGAACTATGGCTACACCTTC. This sequence encodes CASSLAGQNYGYTF.

V usage is TRBV2 and J usage is TRBJ2-5; no definite D call. The germline V and J ends were trimmed by 2 bases and 5 bases, with 6 bases remaining between them. The CDR3 totals 12 residues. Per the germline V gene, CDR1 is SNHLY and CDR2 is FYNNEI. CDR3 DNA: TGTGCCAGCAGTGAACTTTCTGAGACCCAGTACTTC. It translates to CASSELSETQYF. The entire variable domain, with the rest obtained from reference TRBV2 and TRBJ2-5, is as follows: EPEVTQTPSHQVTQMGQEVILRCVPISNHLYFYWYRQILGQKVEFLVSFYNNEISEKSEIFDDQFSVERPDGSNFTLKIRSTKLEDSAMYFCASSELSETQYFGPGTRLLVL.

The chain joins TRBV7-3 to TRBJ1-2, with D perhaps TRBD1 (5 bases). CDR1 and CDR2 from the germline V gene are SGHTA and FQGTGA. The CDR3 loop spans 14 amino acids. Between the trimmed V and J ends, which lost 5 bases and 6 bases, there was a span of 16 bases. The CDR3 is CASSPGTGGHGYTF. CDR3 nucleotide sequence: TGTGCCAGCAGCCCCGGGACGGGAGGGCATGGCTACACCTTC.

The chain couples TRBV19 to TRBJ1-5; D gene unclear. In germline, CDR1 is LNHDA, CDR2 SQIVND (reference sequence). The CDR3 is 13 amino acids. With 7 bases removed from V and 3 bases from J, the gap between germline ends came to 10 bases. DNA for the CDR3: TGTGCCAGTACTGAACAGTTCAATCAGCCCCAGCATTTT. It yields the protein CASTEQFNQPQHF.

This clone was picked up a small number of times. This chain joins TRBV5-1 and TRBJ1-1; D is unresolved. V shed 4 bases and J shed 4 bases, with 14 bases lying between them. Germline V gene data show CDR1 as SGHRS and CDR2 as YFSETQ. This CDR3 comprises 14 residues. This chain's CDR3 is CASSKTGRGTEAFF. CDR3 nucleotide sequence: TGCGCCAGCAGCAAGACTGGGCGAGGCACTGAAGCTTTCTTT.

The chain joins TRBV28 to TRBJ1-2, with D unresolved. The CDR3 runs to 11 residues. Germline-derived CDR1 and CDR2 are MDHEN and SYDVKM. V was clipped by 5 bases and J by 9 bases, with 10 bases between them. The CDR3 DNA sequence: TGTGCCAGCAGTAACGACATTCGCTACACCTTC. Its protein product is CASSNDIRYTF.

The chain joins TRBV2 to TRBJ2-6; 9 bases are shared with TRBD1. Trimming took 3 bases from V and 0 from J; bases not matched to a gene: 3. CDR3 length: 17 residues. The germline CDR1 and CDR2 sequences are SNHLY and FYNNEI. This chain's CDR3 is CASSDGQGYSGANVLTF. The CDR3 bases are TGTGCCAGCAGTGACGGACAGGGGTACTCTGGGGCCAACGTCCTGACTTTC. Supplemented by reference TRBV2 and TRBJ2-6, the full variable domain reads EPEVTQTPSHQVTQMGQEVILRCVPISNHLYFYWYRQILGQKVEFLVSFYNNEISEKSEIFDDQFSVERPDGSNFTLKIRSTKLEDSAMYFCASSDGQGYSGANVLTFGAGSRLTVL.

This chain links TRBV9 with TRBJ2-3; 13 bases match TRBD2. This CDR3 has 18 amino acids. CDR1 SGDLS and CDR2 YYNGEE come from the germline V gene. J gave up 6 bases and V 0 bases, and 10 bases lay outside the gene matches. The CDR3 coding sequence is TGTGCCAGCAGCGTAGCCCCCAGGACTAGCGGGAGAGGCGATACGCAGTATTTT. It translates to CASSVAPRTSGRGDTQYF.

The CDR3 DNA is TGTGCCAGCAGCTCCCCCGGGAGCACTGAAGCTTTCTTT. The encoded protein is CASSSPGSTEAFF. The genes are TRBV5-4 and TRBJ1-1, with D unresolved. The ends were cut back, 3 bases at V and 4 bases at J, with 10 bases in the middle. This CDR3 has 13 amino acids. Germline-derived CDR1 and CDR2 are SGHNT and YYREEE (reference sequence).

This sequence joins TRBV19 and TRBJ1-4; unclear D gene. Per the germline V gene, CDR1 is LNHDA and CDR2 is SQIVND (reference sequence). V dropped 5 bases and J dropped 3 bases, with 10 bases sitting between them. This CDR3 region has 14 residues. The CDR3 loop reads CASSVAPANEKLFF. CDR3 nucleotides: TGTGCCAGTAGTGTGGCCCCGGCTAATGAAAAACTGTTTTTT. The full variable domain, its missing parts supplied by reference TRBV19 and TRBJ1-4, is DGGITQSPKYLFRKEGQNVTLSCEQNLNHDAMYWYRQDPGQGLRLIYYSQIVNDFQKGDIAEGYSVSREKKESFPLTVTSAQKNPTAFYLCASSVAPANEKLFFGSGTQLSVL.

The chain links TRBV5-1 to TRBJ2-5; a possible D gene is TRBD1 (5 bases). The CDR3 length is 14 residues. V lost 4 bases to trimming and J lost 1 base, with 11 bases between them. From germline, CDR1 is SGHRS and CDR2 YFSETQ. The CDR3 coding sequence is TGCGCCAGCAGCAACAGACAGCTCCAAGAGACCCAGTACTTC. Translated, it gives CASSNRQLQETQYF.

The V and J genes are TRBV10-1 and TRBJ1-2; D gene ambiguous. This CDR3 region has 14 residues. Trimming stripped 4 bases from V and 7 bases from J, with 16 bases between. In germline, CDR1 is WNHNN, CDR2 SYGVQD (reference sequence). The CDR3 DNA reads as TGCGCCAGCAGTGGAGCCTCCCCTTGGAGTGGCTACACCTTC. Its translation is CASSGASPWSGYTF.

The genes are TRBV5-1 and TRBJ2-6; 9 bases line up with TRBD1. This CDR3 region has 16 residues. V dropped 3 bases and J dropped 4; count of bases not matched to a gene: 5. Germline V gene lookup returns CDR1 SGHRS and CDR2 YFSETQ. This chain's CDR3 is CASSSGQGSGANVLTF. CDR3 in DNA: TGCGCCAGCAGCTCGGGACAGGGTTCCGGGGCCAACGTCCTGACTTTC.

This clone was detected once. The chain couples TRBV5-1 to TRBJ1-5; 9 nucleotides line up with TRBD1. The V segment lost 1 base and the J segment 4 bases; nucleotides outside the gene matches: 3. The germline V gene encodes CDR1 SGHRS and CDR2 YFSETQ. CDR3 length equals 15 residues. The CDR3 DNA reads TGCGCCAGCAGCTTGCAGGGACAGGGAAATCAGCCCCAGCATTTT. Translating it yields CASSLQGQGNQPQHF.

V usage is TRBV7-3 and J usage is TRBJ1-2; possibly TRBD1 for D (5 bases). Germline CDR1 and CDR2: SGHTA and FQGTGA. Trimming pared 2 bases from V and 8 bases from J, leaving 12 bases between. The CDR3 has 13 residues. CDR3 in amino acids: CASSLGGDGGYTF. For the CDR3, the DNA is TGTGCCAGCAGCTTAGGGGGGGATGGCGGCTACACCTTC. The complete variable domain, with remaining parts taken from reference TRBV7-3 and TRBJ1-2, reads GAGVSQTPSNKVTEKGKYVELRCDPISGHTALYWYRQSLGQGPEFLIYFQGTGAADDSGLPNDRFFAVRPEGSVSTLKIQRTERGDSAVYLCASSLGGDGGYTFGSGTRLTVV.

The genes are TRBV2 and TRBJ1-5, with TRBD1 matching over 7 bases. Germline assignment: CDR1 SNHLY and CDR2 FYNNEI. V dropped 1 base and J dropped 4; count of bases not matched to a gene: 1. CDR3 size: 14 residues. The CDR3 sequence: CASSEDRGNQPQHF. The CDR3 DNA reads TGTGCCAGCAGTGAAGACAGGGGTAATCAGCCCCAGCATTTT. The variable domain in full, with the rest retrieved from reference TRBV2 and TRBJ1-5, is EPEVTQTPSHQVTQMGQEVILRCVPISNHLYFYWYRQILGQKVEFLVSFYNNEISEKSEIFDDQFSVERPDGSNFTLKIRSTKLEDSAMYFCASSEDRGNQPQHFGDGTRLSIL.

The chain uses TRBV19 and TRBJ2-2; the match to TRBD1 covers 12 bases. V was clipped by 7 bases and J by 5 bases; unmatched bases: 5. The CDR3 spans 15 residues. Germline CDR1 is LNHDA and CDR2 is SQIVND (reference sequence). The CDR3 DNA sequence: TGTGCCAGTACCAGGGACAGGGGGCAAACCGGGGAGCTGTTTTTT. This sequence encodes CASTRDRGQTGELFF. Filled out from reference TRBV19 and TRBJ2-2, the complete variable domain reads DGGITQSPKYLFRKEGQNVTLSCEQNLNHDAMYWYRQDPGQGLRLIYYSQIVNDFQKGDIAEGYSVSREKKESFPLTVTSAQKNPTAFYLCASTRDRGQTGELFFGEGSRLTVL.

The rearrangement uses TRBV3-1 (or the pseudogene TRBV3-2) and TRBJ2-3; D possibly corresponds to TRBD1 (6 bases). Germline V gene sequence: CDR1 LGHDT, CDR2 YNNKEL (reference sequence). V lost 8 bases and J 0 bases, leaving 15 bases between the germline ends. The CDR3 consists of 15 residues. The DNA of the CDR3 is TGTGCCAGCTCCAACCGGGACACTAGCACAGATACGCAGTATTTT. It translates to CASSNRDTSTDTQYF.

Only a few counts were recorded for this clone. V usage is TRBV6-5 and J usage is TRBJ2-5, with TRBD1 matching over 9 bases. Germline-derived CDR1 and CDR2 are MNHEY and SVGAGI. The trim removed 5 bases at V and 0 bases at J, leaving 4 bases unmatched. The CDR3 consists of 15 residues. This CDR3 is CASSIGTGYQETQYF. CDR3 DNA sequence: TGTGCCAGCAGTATAGGGACAGGGTACCAAGAGACCCAGTACTTC.

The genes are TRBV20-1 and TRBJ2-1; D is unclear. This CDR3 is 11 amino acids long. The germline gives CDR1 DFQATT, CDR2 SNEGSKA (reference sequence). V dropped 5 bases and J dropped 6 bases, with 8 bases sitting between them. The CDR3 DNA reads TGCAGTGCTGCCTGGGGCAATGAGCAGTTCTTC. Residues: CSAAWGNEQFF.

J is TRBJ1-2 and V is TRBV5-5, with D possibly being TRBD1 (6 bases). Germline V gene sequence: CDR1 SGHKS, CDR2 YYEKEE (reference sequence). The CDR3 extends over 15 amino acids. Trimming took 5 bases from V and 7 from J, leaving 21 bases between them. DNA of the CDR3: TGTGCCAGCAGAGAGGTCATCTGGGGGCAAGGTGGCTACACCTTC. The encoded protein is CASREVIWGQGGYTF.